These 3 T cell receptor beta chains share one sample of origin, sequenced in a study of control samples from healthy donors and cancer patients. Libraries were prepared by immunoSEQ multiplex PCR; TCRdb keeps only in-frame clonotypes and omits some of them. The sample records about 130,000 clones, around 90% being singletons. Sequenced material: blood. The receptors shown here come from a man between 18 and 35 years old in good health.

The V gene is TRBV14, the J gene TRBJ2-1; 7 positions agree with TRBD1. The V and J ends lost 4 bases and 6 bases, in that order; junction bases with no gene match: 3. The CDR3 contains 13 residues. The germline gives CDR1 SGHDN, CDR2 FVKESK. CDR3 sequence: CASSLYRGNEQFF. The CDR3 region has the DNA TGTGCCAGCAGCCTATACAGGGGCAATGAGCAGTTCTTC.

For the CDR3, the DNA is TGTGCCAGCAGCGTAGCTACTAGCGGGGTGCTTTTCTCCTACAATGAGCAGTTCTTC. Amino acids: CASSVATSGVLFSYNEQFF. This chain uses TRBV9 with TRBJ2-1, with 10 bases identical to TRBD2. V shed 0 bases and J 0 bases; nucleotides not matched to a gene: 9. Germline values: CDR1 SGDLS, CDR2 YYNGEE. This CDR3 has 19 residues.

The V call is TRBV3-1 (or the pseudogene TRBV3-2), the J call TRBJ2-6; 11 bases agree with TRBD1. This CDR3 has 19 residues. The V gene's germline CDR1 is LGHDT and CDR2 YNNKEL (reference sequence). V gave up 5 bases and J gave up 1 base; unmatched junction bases: 10. The CDR3 spells CASSSPGTGGDSGANVLTF. Written as DNA, the CDR3 is TGTGCCAGCAGCTCCCCCGGGACAGGGGGAGATTCTGGGGCCAACGTCCTGACTTTC.